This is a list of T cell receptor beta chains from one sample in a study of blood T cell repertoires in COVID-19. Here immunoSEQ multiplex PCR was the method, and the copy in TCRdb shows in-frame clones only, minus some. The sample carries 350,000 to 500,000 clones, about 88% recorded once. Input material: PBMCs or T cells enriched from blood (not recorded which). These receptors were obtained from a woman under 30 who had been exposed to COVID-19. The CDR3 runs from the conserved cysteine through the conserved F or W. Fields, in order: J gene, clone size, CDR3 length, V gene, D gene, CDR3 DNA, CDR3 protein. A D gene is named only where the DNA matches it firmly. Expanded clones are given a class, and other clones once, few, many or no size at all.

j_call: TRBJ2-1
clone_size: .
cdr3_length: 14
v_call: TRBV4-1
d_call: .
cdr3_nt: TGCGCCAGCAGTCCCGGGTCTTCCTACAATGAGCAGTTCTTC
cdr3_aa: CASSPGSSYNEQFF

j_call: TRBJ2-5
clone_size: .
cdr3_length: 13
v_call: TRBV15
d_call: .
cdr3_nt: TGTGCCACCAGCAGAGGACTGGAAGGGACCCAGTACTTC
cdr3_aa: CATSRGLEGTQYF

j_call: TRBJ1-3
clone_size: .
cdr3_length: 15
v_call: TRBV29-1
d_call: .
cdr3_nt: TGCAGCGTTGATTTGGGACCGGGACATGCAAACACCATATATTTT
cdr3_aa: CSVDLGPGHANTIYF

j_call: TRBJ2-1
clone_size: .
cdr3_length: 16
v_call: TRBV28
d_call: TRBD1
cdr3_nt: TGTGCCAGCAGCCCGGCCGGGACAGGACTAAACAATGAGCAGTTCTTC
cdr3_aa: CASSPAGTGLNNEQFF

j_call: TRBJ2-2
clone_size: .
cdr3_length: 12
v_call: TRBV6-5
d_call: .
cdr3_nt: TGTGCCAGCCGTCGACGGGCCGGGGAGCTGTTTTTT
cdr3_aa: CASRRRAGELFF

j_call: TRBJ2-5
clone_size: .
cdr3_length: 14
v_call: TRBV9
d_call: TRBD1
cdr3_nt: TGTGCCAGCAGCGGGACAGGGGAAAAAGAGACCCAGTACTTC
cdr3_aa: CASSGTGEKETQYF

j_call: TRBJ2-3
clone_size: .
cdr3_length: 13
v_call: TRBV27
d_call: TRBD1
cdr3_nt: TGTGCCAGCAGAAGACAGGGGACAGATACGCAGTATTTT
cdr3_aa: CASRRQGTDTQYF

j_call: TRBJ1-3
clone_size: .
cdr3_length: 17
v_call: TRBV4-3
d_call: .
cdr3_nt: TGCGCCAGCAGCCAAGCCGGGGAGGCTTATTCTGGAAACACCATATATTTT
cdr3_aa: CASSQAGEAYSGNTIYF

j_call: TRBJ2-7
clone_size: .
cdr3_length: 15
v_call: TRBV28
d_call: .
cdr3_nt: TGTGCCAGCAGGGGGGCCCAACCGGGCTCCTACGAGCAGTACTTC
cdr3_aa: CASRGAQPGSYEQYF

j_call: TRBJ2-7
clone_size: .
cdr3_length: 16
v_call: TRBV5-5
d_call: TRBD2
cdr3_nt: TGTGCCAGCACCCTTGATTTAGGGAGGGCCCACAACGAGCAGTACTTC
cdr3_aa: CASTLDLGRAHNEQYF

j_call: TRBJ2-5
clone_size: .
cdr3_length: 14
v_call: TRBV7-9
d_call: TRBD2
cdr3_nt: TGTGCCAGCAGCTTAGTGGCGGGGGAAGAGACCCAGTACTTC
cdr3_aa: CASSLVAGEETQYF

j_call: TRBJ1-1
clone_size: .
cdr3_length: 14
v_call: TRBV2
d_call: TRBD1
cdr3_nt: TGTGCCAGCAGAACCGGGACAGGGGGCACTGAAGCTTTCTTT
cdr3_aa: CASRTGTGGTEAFF

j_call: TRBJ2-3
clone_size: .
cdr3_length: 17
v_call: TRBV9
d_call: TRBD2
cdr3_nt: TGTGCCAGCAGCGTAGTGCGCGGGGGGCCCAACACAGATACGCAGTATTTT
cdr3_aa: CASSVVRGGPNTDTQYF

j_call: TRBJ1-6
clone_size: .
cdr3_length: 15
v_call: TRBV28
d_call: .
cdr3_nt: TGTGCCAGCAGTACACCCGACAGGCCTAATTCACCCCTCCACTTT
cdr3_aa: CASSTPDRPNSPLHF

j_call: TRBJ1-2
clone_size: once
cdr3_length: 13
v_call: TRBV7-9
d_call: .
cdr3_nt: TGTGCCAGCAGCTTTGGGCAGGCCGTTGGCTACACCTTC
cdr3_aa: CASSFGQAVGYTF

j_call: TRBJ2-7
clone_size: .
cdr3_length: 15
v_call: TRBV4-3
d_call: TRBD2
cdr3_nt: TGCGCCAGCAGCCCCTGGCACGGGGGGGCGTACGAGCAGTACTTC
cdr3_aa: CASSPWHGGAYEQYF

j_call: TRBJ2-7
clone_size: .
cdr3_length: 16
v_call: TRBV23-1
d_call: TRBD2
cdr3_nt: TGCGCCAGCAGTCAACTGACTAGCGGAATGCACTACGAGCAGTACTTC
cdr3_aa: CASSQLTSGMHYEQYF

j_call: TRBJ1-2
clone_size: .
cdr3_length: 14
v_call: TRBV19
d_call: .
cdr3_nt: TGTGCCAGTGCCCTCGGGGAACCCTATTCGGGCTACACCTTC
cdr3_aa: CASALGEPYSGYTF

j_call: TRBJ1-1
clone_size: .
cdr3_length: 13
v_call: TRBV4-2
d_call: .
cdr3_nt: TGTGCCAGCAGCCAGGGCCTGGGCACTGAAGCTTTCTTT
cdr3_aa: CASSQGLGTEAFF

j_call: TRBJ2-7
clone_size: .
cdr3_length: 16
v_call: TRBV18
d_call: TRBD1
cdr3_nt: TGTGCCAGCTCACCACGGATGACAGGGATTACCTACGAGCAGTACTTC
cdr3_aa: CASSPRMTGITYEQYF

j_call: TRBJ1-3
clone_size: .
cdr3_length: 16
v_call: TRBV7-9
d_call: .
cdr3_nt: TGTGCCAGCAGCGCGGTGCGGGGTAGTGCCGGAAACACCATATATTTT
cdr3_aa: CASSAVRGSAGNTIYF

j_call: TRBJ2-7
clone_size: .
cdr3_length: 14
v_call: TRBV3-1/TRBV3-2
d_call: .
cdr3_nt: TGTGCCAGCAGCCGCGGGGTATCCTACTACGAGCAGTACTTC
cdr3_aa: CASSRGVSYYEQYF

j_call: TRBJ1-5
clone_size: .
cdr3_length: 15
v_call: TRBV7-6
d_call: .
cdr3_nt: TGTGCCAGCAGCTCACAGGGCTTTAGCAATCAGCCCCAGCATTTT
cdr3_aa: CASSSQGFSNQPQHF

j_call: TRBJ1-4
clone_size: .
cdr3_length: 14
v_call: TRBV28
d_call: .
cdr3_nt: TGTGCCAGCAGTCTCGCCGGGGGTAATGAAAAACTGTTTTTT
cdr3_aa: CASSLAGGNEKLFF

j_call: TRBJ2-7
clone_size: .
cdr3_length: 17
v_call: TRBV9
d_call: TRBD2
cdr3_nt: TGTGCCAGCAGCGTCGCCGGGACTAGCGGGGGTCTCTACGAGCAGTACTTC
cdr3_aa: CASSVAGTSGGLYEQYF

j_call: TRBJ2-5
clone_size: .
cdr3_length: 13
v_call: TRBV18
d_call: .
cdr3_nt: TGTGCCAGCTCACCGGGCCTCCAAGAGACCCAGTACTTC
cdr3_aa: CASSPGLQETQYF

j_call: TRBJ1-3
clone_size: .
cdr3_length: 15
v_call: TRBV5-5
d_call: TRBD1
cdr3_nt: TGTGCCAGCAGCCTGGGACAGTCCTCTGGAAACACCATATATTTT
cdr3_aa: CASSLGQSSGNTIYF

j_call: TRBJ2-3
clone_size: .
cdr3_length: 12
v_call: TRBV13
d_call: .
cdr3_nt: TGTGCCAGCAGCGCCGCGATGGATACGCAGTATTTT
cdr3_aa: CASSAAMDTQYF

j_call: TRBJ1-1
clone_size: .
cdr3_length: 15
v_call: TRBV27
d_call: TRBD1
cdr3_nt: TGTGCCAGCAGTTTTGGTCAGGGGGGAGGCACTGAAGCTTTCTTT
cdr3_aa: CASSFGQGGGTEAFF

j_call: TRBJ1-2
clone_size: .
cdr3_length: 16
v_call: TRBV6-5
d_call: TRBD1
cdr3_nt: TGTGCCAGCAGTTACTCGTTGCAGACAGGGGCCCATGGCTACACCTTC
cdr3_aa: CASSYSLQTGAHGYTF

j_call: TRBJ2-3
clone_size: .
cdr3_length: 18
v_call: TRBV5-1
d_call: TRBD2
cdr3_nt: TGCGCCAGCAGGCCTACTGCCCTAGCGGGGGGGCTCGTTGATACGCAGTATTTT
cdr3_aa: CASRPTALAGGLVDTQYF

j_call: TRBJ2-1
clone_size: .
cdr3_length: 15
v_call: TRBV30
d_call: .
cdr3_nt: TGTGCCTGGAGTGTACGCCAGGGTTGGCGCAATGAGCAGTTCTTC
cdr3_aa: CAWSVRQGWRNEQFF

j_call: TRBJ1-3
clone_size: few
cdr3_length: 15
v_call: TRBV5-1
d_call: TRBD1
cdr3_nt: TGCGCCAGCAGCGCGGGACAGACTGCTGGAAACACCATATATTTT
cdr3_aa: CASSAGQTAGNTIYF

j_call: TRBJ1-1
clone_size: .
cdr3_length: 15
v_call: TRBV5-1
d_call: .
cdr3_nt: TGCGCCAGCAGCTTGGTTGGGGAGGGAGACACTGAAGCTTTCTTT
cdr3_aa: CASSLVGEGDTEAFF

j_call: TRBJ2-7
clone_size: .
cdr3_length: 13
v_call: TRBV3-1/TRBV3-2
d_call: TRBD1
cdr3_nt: TGTGCCAGCAGCCCCGGGACAGTCTACGAGCAGTACTTC
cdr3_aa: CASSPGTVYEQYF

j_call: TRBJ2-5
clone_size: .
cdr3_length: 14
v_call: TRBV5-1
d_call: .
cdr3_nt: TGCGCCAGCAGCTTGTCCAACAGTGAAGAGACCCAGTACTTC
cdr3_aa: CASSLSNSEETQYF

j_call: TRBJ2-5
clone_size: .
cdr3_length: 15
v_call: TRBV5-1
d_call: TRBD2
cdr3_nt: TGCGCCAGCAGCTTGGTAGCGGGGGGGCCGGAGACCCAGTACTTC
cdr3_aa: CASSLVAGGPETQYF

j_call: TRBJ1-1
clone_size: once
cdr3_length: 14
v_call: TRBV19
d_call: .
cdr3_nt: TGTGCCAGTAGTATCAGTTTGTGGAACACTGAAGCTTTCTTT
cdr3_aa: CASSISLWNTEAFF

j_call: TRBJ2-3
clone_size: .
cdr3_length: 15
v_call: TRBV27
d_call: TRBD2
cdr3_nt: TGTGCCAGCAGTTGGCGGGAGTACGGCGGAGATACGCAGTATTTT
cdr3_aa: CASSWREYGGDTQYF

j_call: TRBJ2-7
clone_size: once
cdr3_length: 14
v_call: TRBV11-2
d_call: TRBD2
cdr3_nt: TGTGCCAGCAGCTTGACTAGCGGACACTACGAGCAGTACTTC
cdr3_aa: CASSLTSGHYEQYF

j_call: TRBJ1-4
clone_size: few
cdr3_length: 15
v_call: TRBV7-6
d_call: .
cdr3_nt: TGTGCCAGCAGCCGACTACAGGGATATAATGAAAAACTGTTTTTT
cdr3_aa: CASSRLQGYNEKLFF